This T cell receptor beta chain emerged from a study of blood T cell repertoires in COVID-19. Study at large: Researchers got acute and convalescent COVID-19 samples from the United States, Italy and Spain. From T cells, B-cell-depleted T cells, or PBMCs came the material, which was cDNA or gDNA.

Original processing notes: Nucleated cell counts were estimated from reference gene primer amplification. Profiling relied on immunoSEQ multiplex PCR, and the TCRdb table lists in-frame clones only, not all of them. V, J and clone size reflect that table, while D and trimming were determined from the DNA. This table holds fewer than 600,000 clones, 89% found once. V was cut by 6 bases and J by 4 bases, with 10 bases left in between. CDR3 length: 13 residues. From germline, CDR1 is GTSNPN and CDR2 SVGIG (reference sequence). Seattle patients were enrolled during active infection and followed longitudinally.

The receptor comes from a man aged 18 to 35 with COVID-19, enrolled during active disease. J is TRBJ1-6 and V is TRBV30, with D maybe TRBD1 (6 bases). Sequenced sample: peripheral blood. CDR3 nucleotides: TGTGCCTGCGGACAGTCGTATAATTCACCCCTCCACTTT. It translates to CACGQSYNSPLHF.